The 28 T cell receptor beta chains presented below share a single source sample, sequenced in a study of identical twins. One entry per CDR3 protein, called by TCRdb with MiXCR from the 5' RACE reads. This repertoire shows hundreds of thousands of distinct CDR3 sequences, 8% to 9.5% found once; its top ten account for under 7.5%. The same specimen was also included in a second study, on yellow fever vaccine responses in identical twins.

The sequencing sample was made of CD8+ T cells sorted from blood. The receptors come from a young woman in good health.

This clonotype was observed a handful of times. J is TRBJ1-1 and V is TRBV6-2 or TRBV6-3; D is perhaps TRBD1 (6 bases). CDR1 and CDR2 from the germline V gene are MNHEY and SVGEGT. The CDR3 totals 13 residues. With 2 bases removed from V and 5 bases from J, the gap between germline ends came to 9 bases. The CDR3 sequence is CASSYGQGTEAFF. As DNA, the CDR3 is TGTGCCAGCAGTTACGGGCAGGGGACTGAAGCTTTCTTT.

This clonotype was seen more than once but under ten times. The chain is built from TRBV20-1 and TRBJ2-7; D gene unclear. Per the germline V gene, CDR1 is DFQATT and CDR2 is SNEGSKA (reference sequence). V was shortened by 0 bases and J by 4 bases, with 19 bases between the two germline ends. CDR3 length: 16 amino acids. CDR3 region: CSARDPRSADFYEQYF. CDR3 coding DNA: TGCAGTGCTAGAGACCCCAGGTCAGCCGACTTTTACGAGCAGTACTTC.

The chain employs TRBV20-1 and TRBJ2-6, with D possibly being TRBD2 (5 bases). V lost 3 bases, J lost 0 bases, and 18 bases lay in between. The CDR3 is 18 amino acids. The germline V gene has CDR1 DFQATT and CDR2 SNEGSKA (reference sequence). As DNA, the CDR3 is TGCAGTGCTAGTTATTCCCCGGGGTCCAGCTCTGGGGCCAACGTCCTGACTTTC. This gives the protein CSASYSPGSSSGANVLTF.

This clonotype was seen many times. The junction does not match germline at one end; this may be a read error. J is TRBJ2-1 and V is TRBV5-1; weak D call: TRBD1 (6 bases). CDR3 length: 11 residues. Per germline, CDR1 SGHRS and CDR2 YFSETQ. The CDR3 region has the DNA TGTGCCAGCAGCCTAGGGACAGAGCAGTTCTTC. Translation: CASSLGTEQFF.

This clonotype was observed a handful of times. V and J are TRBV6-1 and TRBJ2-1; D unresolved. The ends were cut back, 2 bases at V and 0 bases at J, with 8 bases in the middle. CDR1 is MNHNS and CDR2 is SASEGT in the germline V gene. The CDR3 is 15 residues long. CDR3 in amino acids: CASSESPSSYNEQFF. For the CDR3, the DNA is TGTGCCAGCAGTGAATCACCGAGCTCCTACAATGAGCAGTTCTTC.

This clonotype was picked up a small number of times. The rearrangement joins TRBV29-1 to TRBJ2-7, with 7 bases fitting TRBD1. This CDR3 has 14 amino acids. J lost 4 bases, V lost 5 bases, and 11 bases had no gene match. The V gene's germline CDR1 is SQVTM and CDR2 ANQGSEA. CDR3 protein: CSVCSVDRAYEQYF. The CDR3 nucleotides read TGCAGCGTTTGTTCCGTCGACAGGGCGTACGAGCAGTACTTC.

This clonotype was observed at least ten times. The gene calls are TRBV10-3 and TRBJ2-7; TRBD1 is a possible D gene (6 bases). Per the germline V gene, CDR1 is ENHRY and CDR2 is SYGVKD. The V gene lost 10 bases and the J gene lost 0 bases, with 16 bases spanning the gap. There are 14 residues in the CDR3. The CDR3 loop is CASYDRDTSYEQYF. CDR3 nucleotides: TGTGCCAGTTACGATCGGGACACCTCCTACGAGCAGTACTTC.

V is TRBV4-1 and J is TRBJ2-7; no clear D. This CDR3 has 14 residues. V gave up 0 bases and J gave up 2 bases, with 8 bases separating them. Germline V lookup: CDR1 MGHRA, CDR2 YSYEKL. Here the CDR3 reads CASSQESFPYEQYF. The CDR3 DNA reads TGCGCCAGCAGCCAAGAAAGTTTCCCCTACGAGCAGTACTTC.

The rearrangement links TRBV20-1 to TRBJ2-3, with 9 nucleotides matching TRBD1. The junction had 7 bases not matched to a gene; V was cut back by 5 bases and J by 4 bases. This CDR3 contains 14 residues. Germline V lookup: CDR1 DFQATT, CDR2 SNEGSKA (reference sequence). DNA of the CDR3: TGCAGTGCTCTCCCCGGACAGGGGTCAGATACGCAGTATTTT. It yields the protein CSALPGQGSDTQYF.

Only a few counts were recorded for this clonotype. V usage is TRBV5-6 and J usage is TRBJ2-5; D is ambiguous. V was trimmed by 1 base and J by 5 bases, leaving 12 bases between them. CDR3 size: 14 residues. Germline V gene sequence: CDR1 SGHDT, CDR2 YYEEEE. In DNA, the CDR3 is TGTGCCAGCAGCTTGTCGCGGTATTGGGAGACCCAGTACTTC. Its translation: CASSLSRYWETQYF.

The chain is built from TRBV7-9 and TRBJ2-1, with D perhaps TRBD1 (6 bases). Deletions cut 5 bases from V and 5 bases from J, with 16 bases between. Germline CDR1 SEHNR, CDR2 FQNEAQ (reference sequence). The CDR3 loop spans 15 amino acids. CDR3 in amino acids: CASSRGQSLNNEQFF. CDR3 nucleotides: TGTGCCAGCAGCCGTGGACAGAGCTTAAACAATGAGCAGTTCTTC.

This clonotype was detected many times. This rearrangement joins TRBV29-1 to TRBJ2-6; D call uncertain. The CDR3 runs 14 residues. Germline CDR1 is SQVTM and CDR2 is ANQGSEA. V was pared by 6 bases and J by 0 bases, with 9 bases between. The CDR3 loop is CSVRTDSGANVLTF. CDR3 DNA sequence: TGCAGCGTACGGACGGACTCTGGGGCCAACGTCCTGACTTTC.

This clonotype appeared a few times. V and J are TRBV2 and TRBJ2-2; TRBD2 is a possible D gene (5 bases). Germline CDR1 is SNHLY and CDR2 is FYNNEI. V gave up 8 bases and J gave up 2 bases, with 12 bases separating them. The length of the CDR3 is 14 residues. The CDR3 DNA reads as TGTGCCAGCGAAGAGGGTACTAACACCGGGGAGCTGTTTTTT. This gives the protein CASEEGTNTGELFF.

The gene calls are TRBV15 and TRBJ2-7, with D unresolved. V was cut by 4 bases and J by 2 bases, with 12 bases left in between. The CDR3 spans 14 residues. Germline CDR1 is LNHNV and CDR2 is YYDKDF (reference sequence). DNA of the CDR3: TGTGCCACCAGCACGGTCGTACCAACCTACGAGCAGTACTTC. Translated: CATSTVVPTYEQYF. Full variable domain (rest looked up from reference TRBV15 and TRBJ2-7): DAMVIQNPRYQVTQFGKPVTLSCSQTLNHNVMYWYQQKSSQAPKLLFHYYDKDFNNEADTPDNFQSRRPNTSFCFLDIRSPGLGDTAMYLCATSTVVPTYEQYFGPGTRLTVT.

This clonotype showed up many times. J is TRBJ2-5 and V is TRBV27; D not resolved. The germline CDR1 and CDR2 sequences are MNHEY and SMNVEV (reference sequence). The CDR3 sequence is 15 residues long. V lost 7 bases and J lost 5, with 20 bases in between. Written as DNA, the CDR3 is TGTGCCAGCATGCCCTTCAGAATACCAACGGAGACCCAGTACTTC. Its protein product is CASMPFRIPTETQYF.

This clonotype has more than one count but fewer than ten. This chain links TRBV5-1 with TRBJ1-2, with D possibly matching TRBD1 (5 bases). Trimming pared 0 bases from V and 9 bases from J, leaving 12 bases between. Germline V CDR1 and CDR2: SGHRS, YFSETQ. There are 13 residues in the CDR3. CDR3 in amino acids: CASSLGPGRRYTF. CDR3 nucleotides: TGCGCCAGCAGCTTGGGGCCGGGGCGGCGCTACACCTTC. Drawing the rest from reference TRBV5-1 and TRBJ1-2, the complete variable domain is KAGVTQTPRYLIKTRGQQVTLSCSPISGHRSVSWYQQTPGQGLQFLFEYFSETQRNKGNFPGRFSGRQFSNSRSEMNVSTLELGDSALYLCASSLGPGRRYTFGSGTRLTVV.

V gene TRBV12-5 combines with J gene TRBJ2-3; 8 bases are shared with TRBD2. CDR1 and CDR2 from the germline V gene are LGHNT and FRNRAP. The CDR3 loop spans 15 amino acids. Losses at the gene ends were 6 bases for V and 6 bases for J; bases not matched to a gene: 11. The CDR3 region is CASGPRERESDTQYF. The DNA for the CDR3 is TGTGCTAGTGGCCCCCGGGAGCGGGAGAGTGATACGCAGTATTTT.

This clonotype was counted ten times or more. This chain links TRBV10-1 with TRBJ2-7, with D unresolved. Deletions cut 3 bases from V and 6 bases from J, with 6 bases between. Per the germline V gene, CDR1 is WNHNN and CDR2 is SYGVQD (reference sequence). The CDR3 is made up of 11 amino acids. CDR3 amino acids: CASSDGVEQYF. In DNA form, the CDR3 reads TGCGCCAGCAGTGATGGTGTCGAGCAGTACTTC.

This clonotype appeared a few times. The V and J genes are TRBV27 and TRBJ1-6; 10 bases are shared with TRBD1. The CDR3 contains 15 residues. Losses at the gene ends were 8 bases for V and 4 bases for J; bases not matched to a gene: 5. Germline V lookup: CDR1 MNHEY, CDR2 SMNVEV (reference sequence). The CDR3 DNA follows: TGTGCCAGCCGACAGGGGGCCGATTATAATTCACCCCTCCACTTT. Translating it yields CASRQGADYNSPLHF.

This clonotype appeared many times. This chain uses TRBV4-1 with TRBJ1-1; 7 bases fit TRBD1. This CDR3 is 16 amino acids long. Germline CDR1 reads MGHRA; CDR2 reads YSYEKL. J gave up 2 bases and V 1 base, and 7 bases lay outside the gene matches. The CDR3 sequence is CASSQGTTGKNTEAFF. As DNA, the CDR3 is TGCGCCAGCAGCCAAGGAACGACAGGGAAAAACACTGAAGCTTTCTTT.

As DNA, the CDR3 is TGTGCCAGCATGGCAGCGGGGGCCTACGAGCAGTACTTC. This sequence encodes CASMAAGAYEQYF. The chain carries TRBV5-4 and TRBJ2-7, with 8 bases aligning to TRBD2. Looked up from germline, CDR1 is SGHNT and CDR2 is YYREEE (reference sequence). Unmatched junction bases numbered 4, after V lost 6 bases and J lost 2 bases. This CDR3 is 13 amino acids long.

This clonotype appeared once. A single base separates this from a much larger clone, so it may be a read error. The V call is TRBV7-9, the J call TRBJ2-2; the D is unclear. CDR3 length: 14 amino acids. V shed 11 bases and J shed 2 bases, with 15 bases lying between them. Germline loops: CDR1 SEHNR, CDR2 FQNEAQ (reference sequence). The CDR3 spells CAGPLSPNTGELFF. DNA of the CDR3: TGTGCCGGCCCCTTATCACCTAACACCGGGGAGCTGTTTTTT.

This clonotype was seen more than once but under ten times. The chain couples TRBV28 to TRBJ2-7, with 7 bases aligning to TRBD1. The V gene end was trimmed by 5 bases and the J gene end by 3 bases; junction bases not matched to a gene: 7. This CDR3 spans 14 amino acids. CDR1 is MDHEN and CDR2 is SYDVKM in the germline V gene. CDR3 DNA: TGTGCCAGCAGTGGGACAGAGGTCATCTACGAGCAGTACTTC. This encodes CASSGTEVIYEQYF.

V gene TRBV6-2 or TRBV6-3 combines with J gene TRBJ1-1; the match to TRBD1 covers 8 bases. Germline-derived CDR1 and CDR2 are MNHEY and SVGEGT. This CDR3 comprises 16 residues. J was trimmed by 1 base and V by 2 bases; bases with no gene match: 6. CDR3 sequence (DNA): TGTGCCAGCAGTTACGTAGGGGACAGGAGGAACACTGAAGCTTTCTTT. Its protein is CASSYVGDRRNTEAFF.

There are many counts of this clonotype. V usage is TRBV5-1 and J usage is TRBJ2-5; D is possibly TRBD2 (6 bases). Looked up from germline, CDR1 is SGHRS and CDR2 is YFSETQ. Trimming pared 1 base from V and 4 bases from J, leaving 14 bases between. This CDR3 has 15 residues. CDR3 in DNA: TGCGCCAGCAGCTTGTGGGGAGGCTATCCAGAGACCCAGTACTTC. Encoded protein: CASSLWGGYPETQYF.

This clonotype was recorded many times. This rearrangement joins TRBV5-8 to TRBJ1-1, with D possibly TRBD1 on 6 matching bases. The CDR3 is 13 residues long. Trimming stripped 4 bases from V and 5 bases from J, with 12 bases between. Germline values: CDR1 SGHTS, CDR2 YDEGEE. This CDR3 reads CASSSQGWTEAFF. The CDR3 nucleotides are TGTGCCAGCAGCAGCCAGGGGTGGACTGAAGCTTTCTTT.

Many counts were recorded for this clonotype. V and J are TRBV9 and TRBJ2-3, with TRBD1 matching 11 bases. This CDR3 has 15 amino acids. The junction had 6 bases not matched to a gene; V was cut back by 4 bases and J by 5 bases. The germline V gene encodes CDR1 SGDLS and CDR2 YYNGEE. The CDR3 is CASSKGTGGGDTQYF. The CDR3, as DNA: TGTGCCAGCAGCAAAGGGACAGGGGGAGGAGATACGCAGTATTTT.

A few counts support this clonotype. The chain has TRBV30 and TRBJ2-3; 11 bases match TRBD2. The length of the CDR3 is 17 residues. V dropped 0 bases and J dropped 3; count of bases not matched to a gene: 8. Germline CDR1 is GTSNPN and CDR2 is SVGIG (reference sequence). The CDR3 DNA reads TGTGCCTGGAGTGTAGGGGTACTAGCGGGAGAAACAGATACGCAGTATTTT. Encoded protein: CAWSVGVLAGETDTQYF.